Presented here are 9 T cell receptor beta chains from one specimen sequenced in a study of human T cells and chemical hapten exposure. This sample's time point: patch test 1, 2 weeks after DPC sensitization. Treatment: therapeutic diphenylcyclopropenone sensitization with weekly scalp DPC. Extraction of total RNA was performed on unfractionated whole blood. TCRdb redid the calling of the RACE reads with MiXCR, one entry per CDR3 protein. The sample holds 50,000 or so distinct CDR3 sequences; approximately 11% are singletons and the top ten take approximately 1.8%. This specimen was whole blood, taken in connection with sensitization to the hapten diphenylcyclopropenone (DPC). The receptors here all came from a woman aged 35 to 49 with alopecia areata. Some clones in this sample may be carry-over from other donors' samples.

The genes are TRBV29-1 and TRBJ1-2; D call uncertain. The V end was cut by 0 bases, the J end by 5 bases, with 13 bases between. The CDR3 runs to 14 residues. CDR1 and CDR2 (germline): SQVTM, ANQGSEA. The CDR3 spells CSVEETVGGYGYTF. The DNA for the CDR3 is TGCAGCGTTGAAGAAACGGTAGGAGGATATGGCTACACCTTC. The whole variable domain, filled in from reference TRBV29-1 and TRBJ1-2, reads SAVISQKPSRDICQRGTSLTIQCQVDSQVTMMFWYRQQPGQSLTLIATANQGSEATYESGFVIDKFPISRPNLTFSTLTVSNMSPEDSSIYLCSVEETVGGYGYTFGSGTRLTVV.

The CDR3 DNA is TGTGCTAGTGGCCCACAGGGGGTTGAAAAACTGTTTTTT. Translating gives CASGPQGVEKLFF. V and J are TRBV12-5 and TRBJ1-4, with TRBD1 matching 8 bases. The CDR3 sequence is 13 residues long. Germline V gene data show CDR1 as LGHNT and CDR2 as FRNRAP. V lost 6 bases to trimming and J lost 7 bases; unmatched junction nucleotides: 4.

This chain uses TRBV20-1 with TRBJ2-3; D remains unclear. Trimming removed 4 bases at V and 7 bases at J, with 12 bases between. The CDR3 consists of 12 residues. Germline V gene data show CDR1 as DFQATT and CDR2 as SNEGSKA (reference sequence). CDR3 loop: CSANSGPHTQYF. The CDR3 region has the DNA TGCAGTGCTAACTCCGGGCCACATACGCAGTATTTT.

This clonotype was detected a few times. V usage is TRBV18 and J usage is TRBJ2-7, with D possibly TRBD1 on 6 matching bases. Trimming shortened V by 3 bases and J by 1 base, and 13 bases separated the two germline ends. Per the germline V gene, CDR1 is KGHSH and CDR2 is LQKENI. CDR3 length: 15 residues. CDR3 bases: TGTGCCAGCTCACCGTCTTTTCAGGGGTCCTACGAGCAGTACTTC. As protein: CASSPSFQGSYEQYF. Full variable domain (remainder filled in from reference TRBV18 and TRBJ2-7): NAGVMQNPRHLVRRRGQEARLRCSPMKGHSHVYWYRQLPEEGLKFMVYLQKENIIDESGMPKERFSAEFPKEGPSILRIQQVVRGDSAAYFCASSPSFQGSYEQYFGPGTRLTVT.

The sample holds many counts of this clonotype. This chain uses TRBV18 with TRBJ1-1; TRBD1 aligns across 8 bases. The CDR3 has 12 amino acids. Germline assignment: CDR1 KGHSH and CDR2 LQKENI. Trimming removed 5 bases from V and 8 bases from J; junction bases left unmatched: 4. CDR3 coding DNA: TGTGCCAGCTCATCGGGACAGGCCGAAGCTTTCTTT. It specifies CASSSGQAEAFF.

At least ten counts were recorded for this clonotype. The chain joins TRBV11-2 to TRBJ2-6; D gene uncertain. The germline gives CDR1 SGHAT, CDR2 FQNNGV. The CDR3 covers 18 residues. Trimming removed 2 bases at V and 0 bases at J, with 14 bases between. The CDR3 nucleotides read TGTGCCAGCAGCTTATTGCCCTTAACTCGCTCTGGGGCCAACGTCCTGACTTTC. Amino acid sequence: CASSLLPLTRSGANVLTF.

This rearrangement joins TRBV7-2 to TRBJ2-7; maybe TRBD1 (5 bases). The CDR3 has 12 amino acids. V was cut by 4 bases and J by 3 bases, with 7 bases left in between. CDR1 is SGHTA, CDR2 FQGNSA, per germline. CDR3 bases: TGTGCCAGCAGCTCAGGACACTACGAGCAGTACTTC. The encoded protein is CASSSGHYEQYF.

A note on this clonotype: Mismatch with germline at one junction end may stem from a read error. V and J are TRBV5-1 and TRBJ1-2; no reliable D call. The CDR3 spans 13 residues. Germline CDR1 is SGHRS and CDR2 is YFSETQ. The DNA of the CDR3 is TGCGCCAGCAGTTTGGCCGGGATTGATGGCTACACCTTC. Translating gives CASSLAGIDGYTF.

The genes are TRBV29-1 and TRBJ1-1, with D possibly matching TRBD1 (5 bases). CDR1 is SQVTM, CDR2 ANQGSEA, per germline. The CDR3 runs to 15 residues. V lost 4 bases to trimming and J lost 1 base, with 16 bases between them. The CDR3 DNA reads as TGCAGCGTTGGGGGGGAAAACCGTCCGAACACTGAAGCTTTCTTT. Translated: CSVGGENRPNTEAFF.